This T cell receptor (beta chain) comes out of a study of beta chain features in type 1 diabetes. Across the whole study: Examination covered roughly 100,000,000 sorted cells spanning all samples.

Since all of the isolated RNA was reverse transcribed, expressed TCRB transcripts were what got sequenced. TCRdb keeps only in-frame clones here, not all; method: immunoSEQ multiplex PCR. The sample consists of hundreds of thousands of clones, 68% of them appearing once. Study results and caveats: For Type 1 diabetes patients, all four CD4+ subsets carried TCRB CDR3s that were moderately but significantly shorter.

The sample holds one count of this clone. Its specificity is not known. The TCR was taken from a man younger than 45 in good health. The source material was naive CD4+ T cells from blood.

The CDR3 nucleotides are TGTGCCAGCAGCCCGGGGACTAGCGGACCCAACCAGCAGTACTTC. Amino acids: CASSPGTSGPNQQYF. This chain joins TRBV7-6 and TRBJ2-7; 11 positions agree with TRBD2. The CDR3 covers 15 residues. Germline CDR1 and CDR2: SGHVS and FNYEAQ. Unmatched junction bases numbered 11, after V lost 5 bases and J lost 8 bases.